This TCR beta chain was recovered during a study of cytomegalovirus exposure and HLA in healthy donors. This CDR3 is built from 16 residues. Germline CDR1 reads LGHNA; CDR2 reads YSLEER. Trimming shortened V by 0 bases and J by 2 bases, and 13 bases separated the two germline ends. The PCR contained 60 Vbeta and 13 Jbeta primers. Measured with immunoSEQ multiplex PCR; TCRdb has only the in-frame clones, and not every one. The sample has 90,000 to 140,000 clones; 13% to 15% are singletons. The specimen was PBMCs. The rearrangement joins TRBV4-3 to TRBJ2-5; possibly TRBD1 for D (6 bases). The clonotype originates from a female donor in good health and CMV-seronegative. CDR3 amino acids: CASSQDLTGIQETQYF. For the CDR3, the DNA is TGCGCCAGCAGCCAAGATCTTACAGGGATTCAAGAGACCCAGTACTTC.